This TCR beta chain is drawn from a study of cytomegalovirus exposure and HLA in healthy donors. The PCR had 60 Vbeta and 13 Jbeta primers. Produced via immunoSEQ multiplex PCR; TCRdb's table is partial and in-frame only. The sample shows roughly 150,000 clones, approximately 73% of them seen only once. This CDR3 contains 15 residues. Germline CDR1 and CDR2: LNHDA and SQIVND (reference sequence). The clonotype was recovered from a young woman in good health and CMV-seropositive. The sequenced sample was PBMCs. The V call is TRBV19, the J call TRBJ2-5, with 11 bases that match TRBD1. The J call may be wrong; the DNA end is better matched by TRBJ2-7. The DNA of the CDR3 is TGTGCCAGTAGTACCACGGGACAGGGGGTCTACGAGCAGTACTTC. Translating gives CASSTTGQGVYEQYF.